The 24 T cell receptor beta chains below were found in one sample sequenced in a study of T cells in Graves' hyperthyroidism and ophthalmopathy (dated by TCRdb to the late 2010s). Receptor amplification or capture employed multiplex PCR. Instrument used: Illumina HiSeq 2000. Amplification of TCR beta CDR3 regions was carried out from RNA transcripts. The TCR CDR3 was subjected to a first round of RT-PCR using the HTBI primer set and the Qiagen OneStep RT-PCR kit. TCRdb applied fastp at Q25 and MiXCR to the public reads, then kept only in-frame beta chains. Rows with a matching CDR3 protein are joined into one entry that keeps the most common DNA and genes. The sample data list about 710,000 distinct CDR3 sequences, and about 15% of these were observed just once. Roughly 8% of the sample is in the top ten clones. Sequenced input: blood. The receptors derive from a man aged 18 to 29 with Graves' hyperthyroidism.

Many counts were recorded for this clonotype. This chain connects TRBV20-1 to TRBJ2-5, with TRBD1 identical over 7 bases. This CDR3 is built from 20 residues. From germline, CDR1 is DFQATT and CDR2 SNEGSKA (reference sequence). V shed 4 bases, J shed 5 bases, and the junction held 28 bases outside the gene matches. CDR3 coding DNA: TGCAGTGCTACCGGGGCAAGTGACAGGACAGGTCGGTTATCAAGCGAGACCCAGTACTTC. Its translation is CSATGASDRTGRLSSETQYF.

This clonotype has more than one count but fewer than ten. An end of the junction differs from the germline gene, which may be a read error. The chain couples TRBV12-3 or TRBV12-4 to TRBJ2-3, with D perhaps TRBD2 (6 bases). This CDR3 is 14 amino acids long. CDR3 sequence (DNA): TGTGCCAGCAGTCTAGCGTATAGCACAGATACGCAGTATTTT. Amino acids: CASSLAYSTDTQYF.

The chain couples TRBV5-4 to TRBJ2-1; the match to TRBD1 covers 9 bases. Germline V CDR1 and CDR2: SGHNT, YYREEE (reference sequence). V dropped 4 bases and J dropped 7; count of bases not matched to a gene: 12. This CDR3 is 16 amino acids long. DNA for the CDR3: TGTGCCAGCAGCCGGACGACCGGGACAGGGCCAAATGAGCAGTTCTTC. The encoded protein is CASSRTTGTGPNEQFF.

As concerns this clonotype: One base away lies a much larger clone, so this may be a sequencing read error. The rearrangement uses TRBV11-1 and TRBJ2-7, with TRBD2 matching over 10 bases. The CDR3 length is 14 residues. Trimming cost V 6 bases and J 6 bases; bases outside gene matches: 8. CDR1 and CDR2 (germline): SGHAT, FQDESV (reference sequence). CDR3 sequence: CASSRSGRAAEQYF. The CDR3 nucleotides are TGTGCCAGCAGTCGAAGCGGGAGGGCCGCCGAGCAGTACTTC.

V is TRBV5-4 and J is TRBJ1-1; D perhaps matches TRBD1 (5 bases). The germline gives CDR1 SGHNT, CDR2 YYREEE (reference sequence). V was cut by 0 bases and J by 7 bases, with 13 bases left in between. The CDR3 length is 14 residues. The CDR3 protein is CASSLDRPKNEAFF. Here the CDR3 DNA reads TGTGCCAGCAGCTTGGACAGGCCAAAGAATGAAGCTTTCTTT.

For this clonotype: The limits of the CDR3 on the DNA are not certain, so only TCRdb's listed CDR3 is given. The J gene is TRBJ2-4, the V gene TRBV7-9; the tabulated D call, TRBD1, remains unverified against the DNA. The length of the CDR3 is 16 amino acids, counting both ends. Germline-derived CDR1 and CDR2 are SEHNR and FQNEAQ (reference sequence). CDR3 residues: CASSLVGQGAPVGPYF.

As to this clonotype: It may be a read error: a sequence one base away is much more abundant. The chain combines TRBV9 with TRBJ2-5, with D hard to call. Germline V gives CDR1 SGDLS, CDR2 YYNGEE. V gave up 3 bases and J gave up 5 bases, with 14 bases separating them. There are 14 residues in the CDR3. As DNA, the CDR3 is TGTGCCAGCAGCGCGGCAAGCCAAGGGGAGACCCAGTACTTC. It specifies CASSAASQGETQYF.

This clonotype was detected a few times. The chain is built from TRBV4-1 and TRBJ2-3; 9 nucleotides align to TRBD2. Germline V gene sequence: CDR1 MGHRA, CDR2 YSYEKL. The V gene end was trimmed by 1 base and the J gene end by 0 bases; junction bases not matched to a gene: 2. This CDR3 comprises 16 residues. The CDR3: CASSQVAGGSTDTQYF. The CDR3 coding sequence is TGCGCCAGCAGCCAAGTTGCGGGAGGGAGCACAGATACGCAGTATTTT.

The V and J genes are TRBV28 and TRBJ1-4; unclear D gene. The CDR3 is 14 amino acids. Germline assignment: CDR1 MDHEN and CDR2 SYDVKM. V lost 5 bases to trimming and J lost 0 bases, with 7 bases between them. CDR3 in DNA: TGTGCCAGCAGTCACAGAGCAACTAATGAAAAACTGTTTTTT. Its translation: CASSHRATNEKLFF. The full variable domain, in which reference TRBV28 and TRBJ1-4 provide the parts outside the CDR3, is DVKVTQSSRYLVKRTGEKVFLECVQDMDHENMFWYRQDPGLGLRLIYFSYDVKMKEKGDIPEGYSVSREKKERFSLILESASTNQTSMYLCASSHRATNEKLFFGSGTQLSVL.

The rearrangement links TRBV4-1 to TRBJ2-7, with D unclear. Per germline, CDR1 MGHRA and CDR2 YSYEKL. Trimming cost V 0 bases and J 5 bases, with 14 bases left between them. The CDR3 runs to 15 residues. For the CDR3, the DNA is TGCGCCAGCAGCCAAGATCTTGGTCCAACCGACGAGCAGTACTTC. Translated: CASSQDLGPTDEQYF.

The V call is TRBV27, the J call TRBJ2-3; maybe TRBD2 (6 bases). The V end lost 4 bases, the J end lost 3 bases, and 17 bases lay between the germline ends. The CDR3 has 16 amino acids. The germline gives CDR1 MNHEY, CDR2 SMNVEV (reference sequence). The CDR3 bases are TGTGCCAGCAGTTCCCCACTAGCTTCTAGAACAGATACGCAGTATTTT. Translated: CASSSPLASRTDTQYF.

This clonotype appeared many times. V usage is TRBV18 and J usage is TRBJ2-7, with D maybe TRBD2 (5 bases). The germline V gene encodes CDR1 KGHSH and CDR2 LQKENI. Trimming stripped 1 base from V and 0 bases from J, with 7 bases between. CDR3 length: 14 residues. DNA of the CDR3: TGTGCCAGCTCACCACAGCGGAACTCCTACGAGCAGTACTTC. Its protein is CASSPQRNSYEQYF. Filled out from reference TRBV18 and TRBJ2-7, the complete variable domain reads NAGVMQNPRHLVRRRGQEARLRCSPMKGHSHVYWYRQLPEEGLKFMVYLQKENIIDESGMPKERFSAEFPKEGPSILRIQQVVRGDSAAYFCASSPQRNSYEQYFGPGTRLTVT.

DNA of the CDR3: TGTGCCATCAGTGAGTCGGGGGGAAGTCGTCTTAACTATGGCTACACCTTC. It is translated as CAISESGGSRLNYGYTF. The V and J genes are TRBV10-3 and TRBJ1-2, with D possibly matching TRBD1 (5 bases). Germline CDR1 and CDR2: ENHRY and SYGVKD. Trimming took 0 bases from V and 1 from J, leaving 15 bases between them. This CDR3 has 17 residues.

This clonotype was seen at least ten times. This rearrangement joins TRBV11-2 to TRBJ2-3, with 7 bases aligning to TRBD1. This CDR3 region has 16 residues. V was pared by 3 bases and J by 1 base, with 7 bases of the junction left unmatched. CDR1 is SGHAT, CDR2 FQNNGV, per germline. The CDR3 DNA reads TGTGCCAGCAGCTTTTCCGCCGGGACAGGCACAGATACGCAGTATTTT. It specifies CASSFSAGTGTDTQYF.

Points on this clonotype: A much larger clone lies one base from this, so it may be a read error. The chain recombines TRBV6-2 or TRBV6-3 with TRBJ2-2; D is ambiguous. The CDR3 runs 13 residues. V lost 7 bases and J lost 5, with 11 bases in between. Germline V gene sequence: CDR1 MNHEY, CDR2 SVGEGT. The CDR3 DNA reads as TGTGCCAGCACCCCATCGGAGACCGGGGAGCTGTTTTTT. Its translation is CASTPSETGELFF.

This clonotype appeared many times. The chain has TRBV28 and TRBJ2-1, with no clear D. The germline V gene encodes CDR1 MDHEN and CDR2 SYDVKM. Trimming left V 6 bases short and J 0 bases short, with 15 bases between. The CDR3 has 16 residues. The CDR3 reads CASRGWTASSYNEQFF. As DNA, the CDR3 is TGTGCCAGCAGGGGATGGACCGCTAGCTCCTACAATGAGCAGTTCTTC.

The chain combines TRBV6-5 with TRBJ1-2; unclear D gene. Trimming took 2 bases from V and 8 from J, leaving 6 bases between them. Germline CDR1 is MNHEY and CDR2 is SVGAGI. This CDR3 comprises 11 residues. The CDR3 region has the DNA TGTGCCAGCAGTTACCAAGGAGGCTACACCTTC. Amino acid sequence: CASSYQGGYTF.

The chain recombines TRBV7-8 with TRBJ1-1, with 12 positions matching TRBD1. Trimming took 2 bases from V and 5 from J; bases not matched to a gene: 6. This CDR3 region has 16 residues. Germline CDR1 and CDR2: SGHVS and FQNEAQ. CDR3 amino acids: CASSLTRDRGRTEAFF. The CDR3 coding sequence is TGTGCCAGCAGCTTAACCCGGGACAGGGGGCGTACTGAAGCTTTCTTT.

Note on this clonotype: One base away lies a much larger clone, so this may be a sequencing read error. The genes are TRBV18 and TRBJ2-5; D possibly corresponds to TRBD1 (6 bases). In germline, CDR1 is KGHSH, CDR2 LQKENI. This CDR3 has 15 residues. The V end lost 3 bases, the J end lost 5 bases, and 16 bases lay between the germline ends. CDR3 in amino acids: CASSPPDSHRETQYF. The DNA for the CDR3 is TGTGCCAGCTCACCTCCGGACAGTCACCGGGAGACCCAGTACTTC.

This clonotype was counted many times. J is TRBJ2-1 and V is TRBV27; 14 positions match TRBD2. Germline V gives CDR1 MNHEY, CDR2 SMNVEV (reference sequence). J gave up 7 bases and V 0 bases, and 14 bases lay outside the gene matches. This CDR3 is built from 20 residues. The CDR3 DNA reads as TGTGCCAGCAGTTTATCGTGGGACAGGGGACTAGCGGGAGTCTCGAATGAGCAGTTCTTC. It translates to CASSLSWDRGLAGVSNEQFF.

The CDR3 region is CASSYPGQEPYEQYF. The CDR3 nucleotides are TGTGCCAGCAGCTACCCGGGACAGGAACCCTACGAGCAGTACTTC. The chain recombines TRBV7-8 with TRBJ2-7; 8 positions agree with TRBD1. Looked up from germline, CDR1 is SGHVS and CDR2 is FQNEAQ. The V and J ends lost 4 bases and 2 bases, in that order; junction bases with no gene match: 7. The CDR3 is 15 amino acids. The full variable domain, its missing parts supplied by reference TRBV7-8 and TRBJ2-7, is GAGVSQSPRYKVAKRGQDVALRCDPISGHVSLFWYQQALGQGPEFLTYFQNEAQLDKSGLPSDRFFAERPEGSVSTLKIQRTQQEDSAVYLCASSYPGQEPYEQYFGPGTRLTVT.

This clonotype was observed at least ten times. This chain links TRBV12-5 with TRBJ2-7; D gene ambiguous. V was cut by 4 bases and J by 1 base, with 5 bases left in between. The CDR3 covers 12 residues. Germline CDR1 reads LGHNT; CDR2 reads FRNRAP. CDR3 in amino acids: CASGWDSYEQYF. The CDR3 region has the DNA TGTGCTAGTGGTTGGGATTCCTACGAGCAGTACTTC.

This clonotype was found many times. The V and J genes are TRBV2 and TRBJ2-7, with D maybe TRBD2 (6 bases). Germline assignment: CDR1 SNHLY and CDR2 FYNNEI. This CDR3 has 12 amino acids. Deletions cut 6 bases from V and 9 bases from J, with 15 bases between. The CDR3 DNA sequence: TGTGCCAGCAGGGGGGACTCAGGCGGGCAGTACTTC. It encodes CASRGDSGGQYF.

This clonotype was observed at least ten times. V is TRBV3-1 and J is TRBJ2-2, with D maybe TRBD1 (6 bases). This CDR3 spans 19 amino acids. The germline CDR1 and CDR2 sequences are LGHDT and YNNKEL (reference sequence). The V end was cut by 4 bases, the J end by 1 base, with 22 bases between. CDR3 coding DNA: TGTGCCAGCAGCCTATTCCTTACTCCTGACAGGATGAACACCGGGGAGCTGTTTTTT. Its protein product is CASSLFLTPDRMNTGELFF.